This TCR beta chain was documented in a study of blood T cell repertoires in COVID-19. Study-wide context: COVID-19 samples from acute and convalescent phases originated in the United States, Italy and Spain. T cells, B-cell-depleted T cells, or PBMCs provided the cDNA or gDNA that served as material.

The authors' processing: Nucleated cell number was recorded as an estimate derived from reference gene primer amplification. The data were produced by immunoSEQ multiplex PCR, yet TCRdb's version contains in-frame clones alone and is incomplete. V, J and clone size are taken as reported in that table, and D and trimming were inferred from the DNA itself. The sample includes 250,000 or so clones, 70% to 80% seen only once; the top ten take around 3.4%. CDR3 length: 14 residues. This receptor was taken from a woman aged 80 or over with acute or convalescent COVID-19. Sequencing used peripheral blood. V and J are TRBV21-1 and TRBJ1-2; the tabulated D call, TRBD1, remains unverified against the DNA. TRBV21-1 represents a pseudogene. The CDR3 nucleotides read TGTGCCAGCAGCAAAGTACAGGGTAACTATGGCTACACCTTC. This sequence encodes CASSKVQGNYGYTF.